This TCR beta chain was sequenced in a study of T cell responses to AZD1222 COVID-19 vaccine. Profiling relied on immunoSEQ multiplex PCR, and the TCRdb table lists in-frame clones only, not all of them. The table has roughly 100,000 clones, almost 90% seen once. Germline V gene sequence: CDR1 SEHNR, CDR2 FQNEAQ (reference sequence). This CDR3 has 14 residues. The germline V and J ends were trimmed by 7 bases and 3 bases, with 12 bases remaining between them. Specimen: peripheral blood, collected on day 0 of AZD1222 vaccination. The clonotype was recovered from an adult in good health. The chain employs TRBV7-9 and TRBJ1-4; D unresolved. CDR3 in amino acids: CASNTWAANEKLFF. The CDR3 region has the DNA TGTGCCAGCAACACTTGGGCAGCTAATGAAAAACTGTTTTTT.